The 8 T cell receptor beta chains presented below share a single source sample, sequenced in a study of T cells in Graves' hyperthyroidism and ophthalmopathy. Amplification yielded TCR beta CDR3 regions, with RNA transcripts as the source. During a first-round RT-PCR of the TCR CDR3, the HTBI primer set was used. Each CDR3 protein gets one entry after TCRdb re-called the multiplex PCR reads with MiXCR. The sample has about 840,000 distinct CDR3 sequences; around 39% are singletons. The sequenced sample consisted of blood. These receptors came from a man between 18 and 29 years old with Graves' hyperthyroidism.

This clonotype was observed at least ten times. The V and J genes are TRBV29-1 and TRBJ1-4; no firm D call. This CDR3 region has 13 residues. The V gene's germline CDR1 is SQVTM and CDR2 ANQGSEA. The germline V and J ends were trimmed by 4 bases and 5 bases, with 11 bases remaining between them. CDR3 amino acids: CSVGDNYNEKLFF. The CDR3 DNA reads TGCAGCGTTGGCGACAACTACAATGAAAAACTGTTTTTT.

The chain recombines TRBV9 with TRBJ1-1; TRBD1 matches 11 bases. The germline V gene encodes CDR1 SGDLS and CDR2 YYNGEE. The junction had 4 bases not matched to a gene; V was cut back by 0 bases and J by 3 bases. The CDR3 has 16 residues. CDR3 sequence reads: CASSVDPGQGDTEAFF. CDR3 coding DNA: TGTGCCAGCAGCGTAGATCCGGGACAGGGGGACACTGAAGCTTTCTTT.

The chain has TRBV6-1 and TRBJ2-7; TRBD1 matches 12 bases. The trim removed 2 bases at V and 6 bases at J, leaving 5 bases unmatched. Germline values: CDR1 MNHNS, CDR2 SASEGT. This CDR3 is 15 amino acids long. The CDR3 nucleotides are TGTGCCAGCAGTGAACTGGGACAGGGGGCAAGCGAGCAGTACTTC. The encoded protein is CASSELGQGASEQYF.

This clonotype was detected ten times or more. The rearrangement links TRBV7-9 to TRBJ1-3; D call uncertain. V lost 5 bases and J 7 bases, leaving 6 bases between the germline ends. Germline CDR1 and CDR2: SEHNR and FQNEAQ (reference sequence). This CDR3 is 11 amino acids long. The CDR3 sequence is CASSPWNTIYF. DNA for the CDR3: TGTGCCAGCAGCCCTTGGAACACCATATATTTT.

This clonotype came up many times. CDR3 amino acids: CASSLLGPYEQYF. In DNA, the CDR3 is TGTGCCAGCAGCTTACTGGGTCCCTACGAGCAGTACTTC. V usage is TRBV7-2 and J usage is TRBJ2-7; D not resolved. CDR3 length: 13 amino acids. The V gene lost 2 bases and the J gene lost 2 bases, with 7 bases spanning the gap. Germline CDR1 is SGHTA and CDR2 is FQGNSA.

This clonotype was seen more than once but under ten times. This rearrangement joins TRBV20-1 to TRBJ2-7; 11 positions agree with TRBD2. The junction had 6 bases not matched to a gene; V was cut back by 3 bases and J by 2 bases. Germline V gives CDR1 DFQATT, CDR2 SNEGSKA (reference sequence). This CDR3 is built from 15 residues. The CDR3 DNA is TGCAGTGCTAGCGGGCTAGCGGGGGGAACCTACGAGCAGTACTTC. This encodes CSASGLAGGTYEQYF.

There are many counts of this clonotype. The chain combines TRBV5-1 with TRBJ1-4, with D perhaps matching TRBD1 (5 bases). Trimming pared 4 bases from V and 8 bases from J, leaving 15 bases between. Germline V gene sequence: CDR1 SGHRS, CDR2 YFSETQ. This CDR3 is built from 14 residues. The CDR3 DNA sequence: TGCGCCAGCAGCCGTGGGACGTCAAAAGAAAAACTGTTTTTT. The encoded protein is CASSRGTSKEKLFF. Using reference TRBV5-1 and TRBJ1-4 for the parts outside the CDR3, the full variable domain is KAGVTQTPRYLIKTRGQQVTLSCSPISGHRSVSWYQQTPGQGLQFLFEYFSETQRNKGNFPGRFSGRQFSNSRSEMNVSTLELGDSALYLCASSRGTSKEKLFFGSGTQLSVL.

The chain employs TRBV20-1 and TRBJ1-6, with 8 bases identical to TRBD1. The CDR3 consists of 15 residues. Germline lookup yields CDR1 DFQATT and CDR2 SNEGSKA (reference sequence). CDR3: CRDQKQGEDNSPLHF. CDR3 in DNA: TGCAGGGACCAAAAACAGGGGGAGGATAATTCACCCCTCCACTTT.